Shown below are 20 T cell receptor beta chains from a single sample sequenced in a study of radiotherapy plus CTLA-4 blockade in lung cancer. Profiling relied on immunoSEQ multiplex PCR, and the TCRdb table lists in-frame clones only, not all of them. The data contain roughly 50,000 clones, roughly 80% of them singletons. The source was peripheral blood, collected from a patient treated with radiotherapy plus ipilimumab. The receptors stem from a human donor with non-small cell lung cancer who had a partial response to radiotherapy plus ipilimumab.

This chain connects TRBV6-5 to TRBJ2-1; maybe TRBD2 (5 bases). With 0 bases removed from V and 0 bases from J, the gap between germline ends came to 6 bases. Germline loops: CDR1 MNHEY, CDR2 SVGAGI. There are 15 residues in the CDR3. The CDR3 bases are TGTGCCAGCAGTTACTCAGGGAGCTCCTACAATGAGCAGTTCTTC. Translation gives CASSYSGSSYNEQFF.

The chain combines TRBV19 with TRBJ2-7; 9 bases are shared with TRBD1. Germline CDR1 and CDR2: LNHDA and SQIVND (reference sequence). V dropped 3 bases and J dropped 3; count of bases not matched to a gene: 6. This CDR3 is built from 15 residues. CDR3 amino acids: CASSMGQGGGYEQYF. The CDR3 DNA is TGTGCCAGTAGTATGGGACAGGGAGGTGGCTACGAGCAGTACTTC. The full variable domain, in which reference TRBV19 and TRBJ2-7 provide the parts outside the CDR3, is DGGITQSPKYLFRKEGQNVTLSCEQNLNHDAMYWYRQDPGQGLRLIYYSQIVNDFQKGDIAEGYSVSREKKESFPLTVTSAQKNPTAFYLCASSMGQGGGYEQYFGPGTRLTVT.

J is TRBJ1-2 and V is TRBV29-1; D remains unclear. The CDR3 consists of 9 residues. Germline CDR1 SQVTM, CDR2 ANQGSEA. V lost 7 bases, J lost 7 bases, and 7 bases lay in between. The CDR3 DNA is TGCAGCGCCGAGAGTGGCTACACCTTC. Protein product: CSAESGYTF.

This clone was counted between two and nine times. This chain joins TRBV6-5 and TRBJ2-4, with 7 bases lining up with TRBD2. CDR1 MNHEY and CDR2 SVGAGI come from the germline V gene. The J segment lost 4 bases and the V segment lost 0 bases, leaving 0 bases of the junction unmatched. The CDR3 has 14 amino acids. The CDR3 protein is CASSYSGGKNIQYF. DNA for the CDR3: TGTGCCAGCAGTTACTCGGGGGGGAAAAACATTCAGTACTTC.

In the case of this clone: Because the CDR3's place on the DNA is in doubt, the DNA is left out and the CDR3 is given as listed by TCRdb. The chain carries TRBV6-5 and TRBJ1-2; the D call in the table, TRBD1, was not verified against the DNA. The germline CDR1 and CDR2 sequences are MNHEY and SVGAGI. The CDR3 is 13 residues long, counting both termini. The CDR3 sequence: CASSSSDSPGYTF.

The V and J genes are TRBV29-1 and TRBJ2-3; D may be TRBD2 (6 bases). V lost 8 bases, J lost 4 bases, and 22 bases lay in between. This CDR3 is 15 amino acids long. The germline V gene encodes CDR1 SQVTM and CDR2 ANQGSEA. The CDR3 region has the DNA TGCAGCTCTGGGGAAGGGGCCGGGGGTCCAGATACGCAGTATTTT. It encodes CSSGEGAGGPDTQYF.

This clone turned up a few times. The chain is built from TRBV4-3 and TRBJ2-7; 8 bases are a match to TRBD1. This CDR3 has 15 residues. Germline V gene lookup returns CDR1 LGHNA and CDR2 YSLEER. After removal of 0 bases from V and 2 bases from J, the junction contained 3 bases not matched to a gene. CDR3 sequence: CASSQERDRTYEQYF. CDR3 coding DNA: TGCGCCAGCAGCCAAGAGCGGGACAGGACCTACGAGCAGTACTTC.

Regarding this clone: The junction departs from germline at one end; a sequencing error may be responsible. The chain carries TRBV5-6 and TRBJ2-5; no firm D call. Germline-derived CDR1 and CDR2 are SGHDT and YYEEEE. The CDR3 is 15 residues long. CDR3 in amino acids: CASSLTTSLLETRYF. In DNA form, the CDR3 reads TGTGCCAGCAGCTTGACTACGAGCCTTCTAGAGACCCGGTACTTC.

The chain links TRBV7-3 to TRBJ2-5; possibly TRBD2 for D (7 bases). The germline V gene has CDR1 SGHTA and CDR2 FQGTGA. The CDR3 is 13 residues long. Trimming left V 10 bases short and J 4 bases short, with 16 bases between. The CDR3 is CATARGPLETQYF. The CDR3 nucleotides are TGTGCCACAGCGCGGGGGCCGCTAGAGACCCAGTACTTC.

This clone was observed a few times. J is TRBJ2-3 and V is TRBV5-1; a weak D match, TRBD1 (5 bases). The V end was cut by 3 bases, the J end by 2 bases, with 10 bases between. The CDR3 is made up of 14 amino acids. Germline V gene sequence: CDR1 SGHRS, CDR2 YFSETQ. CDR3 DNA: TGCGCCAGCAGCTCAGGGTCGTTCACAGATACGCAGTATTTT. Amino acid sequence: CASSSGSFTDTQYF.

The genes are TRBV29-1 and TRBJ1-5; TRBD1 is a possible D gene (6 bases). Trimming removed 4 bases at V and 5 bases at J, with 12 bases between. Per the germline V gene, CDR1 is SQVTM and CDR2 is ANQGSEA. This CDR3 is built from 13 residues. CDR3 DNA: TGCAGCGTTGCTGTAGGGGGGGATCAGCCCCAGCATTTT. Translation gives CSVAVGGDQPQHF.

The rearrangement uses TRBV27 and TRBJ2-7; a weak D match, TRBD1 (5 bases). V was clipped by 7 bases and J by 0 bases, with 22 bases between them. The CDR3 is 17 amino acids. Looked up from germline, CDR1 is MNHEY and CDR2 is SMNVEV (reference sequence). The CDR3 sequence: CASTPRYDDSSSYEQYF. CDR3 DNA sequence: TGTGCCAGCACCCCAAGGTACGACGACAGTAGCTCCTACGAGCAGTACTTC.

The chain has TRBV6-5 and TRBJ1-4, with D perhaps TRBD1 (5 bases). CDR3 length: 14 residues. Germline CDR1 is MNHEY and CDR2 is SVGAGI. V was clipped by 7 bases and J by 4 bases, with 13 bases between them. The CDR3 is CASTTRGINEKLFF. The CDR3 DNA follows: TGTGCCAGCACCACCCGGGGGATTAATGAAAAACTGTTTTTT.

This chain connects TRBV4-1 to TRBJ2-7; TRBD1 is a possible D gene (6 bases). Trimming took off 2 bases at V and 3 bases at J, with 8 bases between the two ends. This CDR3 has 13 amino acids. Germline V gives CDR1 MGHRA, CDR2 YSYEKL. CDR3 amino acids: CASSQRGNYEQYF. Written as DNA, the CDR3 is TGCGCCAGCAGCCAAAGGGGGAACTACGAGCAGTACTTC.

V and J are TRBV7-2 and TRBJ2-3; TRBD2 agrees at 11 bases. CDR1 is SGHTA, CDR2 FQGNSA, per germline. This CDR3 region has 17 residues. V gave up 0 bases and J gave up 4 bases; unmatched junction bases: 6. CDR3 region: CASSLAGSGGAADTQYF. In DNA form, the CDR3 reads TGTGCCAGCAGCTTAGCGGGTAGCGGGGGGGCGGCAGATACGCAGTATTTT.

V usage is TRBV27 and J usage is TRBJ1-5, with D hard to call. V was shortened by 5 bases and J by 7 bases, with 18 bases between the two germline ends. This CDR3 spans 15 amino acids. Germline CDR1 reads MNHEY; CDR2 reads SMNVEV (reference sequence). In DNA form, the CDR3 reads TGTGCCAGCAGTCCCGTGGGAGGGAGAGCACAGCCCCAGCATTTT. Protein: CASSPVGGRAQPQHF.

The chain links TRBV5-1 to TRBJ2-7, with TRBD2 as a possible D gene (6 bases). Germline V gene lookup returns CDR1 SGHRS and CDR2 YFSETQ. Trimming shortened V by 3 bases and J by 5 bases, and 9 bases separated the two germline ends. The CDR3 consists of 12 residues. For the CDR3, the DNA is TGCGCCAGCAGCTGGGAGGACCACGAGCAGTACTTC. The encoded protein is CASSWEDHEQYF.

The rearrangement uses TRBV19 and TRBJ2-1, with 12 bases that match TRBD1. V lost 4 bases and J lost 3; bases outside the gene matches: 10. The CDR3 loop spans 18 amino acids. Looked up from germline, CDR1 is LNHDA and CDR2 is SQIVND (reference sequence). This CDR3 is CASSRGTGGLVLYNEQFF. In DNA form, the CDR3 reads TGTGCCAGTAGTAGGGGGACAGGGGGCTTGGTCCTCTACAATGAGCAGTTCTTC. Complete variable domain (other parts from reference TRBV19 and TRBJ2-1): DGGITQSPKYLFRKEGQNVTLSCEQNLNHDAMYWYRQDPGQGLRLIYYSQIVNDFQKGDIAEGYSVSREKKESFPLTVTSAQKNPTAFYLCASSRGTGGLVLYNEQFFGPGTRLTVL.

The V gene is TRBV7-9, the J gene TRBJ2-7; weak D call: TRBD1 (6 bases). CDR1 SEHNR and CDR2 FQNEAQ come from the germline V gene (reference sequence). The CDR3 extends over 13 amino acids. Trimming took 4 bases from V and 1 from J, leaving 8 bases between them. The CDR3 DNA is TGTGCCAGCAGCTCGACAGGTTCCTACGAGCAGTACTTC. It encodes CASSSTGSYEQYF.

CDR3 sequence: CATSPGLVRDPEKLFF. The CDR3 coding sequence is TGCGCCACCTCACCCGGTTTGGTCCGGGATCCCGAAAAACTGTTTTTT. V is TRBV5-1 and J is TRBJ1-4; D unresolved. V was pared by 9 bases and J by 8 bases, with 26 bases between. This CDR3 comprises 16 residues. Germline-derived CDR1 and CDR2 are SGHRS and YFSETQ.